The source of this T cell receptor (beta chain) is a study of blood T cell repertoires in COVID-19. Study summary: Acute and convalescent COVID-19 specimens originated in the United States, Italy and Spain. Nucleic acid was either cDNA or gDNA, and it came from T cells, B-cell-depleted T cells, or PBMCs.

The germline gives CDR1 SGDLS, CDR2 YYNGEE. Trimming pared 0 bases from V and 3 bases from J, leaving 12 bases between. The CDR3 loop spans 15 amino acids. Enrollment of patients from Seattle took place during active infection, with longitudinal follow-up. Original handling: Reference gene primer amplification in the assay estimated nucleated cell counts. Profiling relied on immunoSEQ multiplex PCR, and the TCRdb table lists in-frame clones only, not all of them. V, J and clone size derive from that table, while D and trimming were established from the DNA sequence. The sample lists roughly 11,000 clones, 71% seen once, with 6% in the top ten.

The chain recombines TRBV9 with TRBJ1-1, with D possibly matching TRBD1 (5 bases). This clonotype originated in a man aged 55 to 69 with COVID-19, enrolled during active disease. The sequenced sample consisted of peripheral blood. The CDR3 loop reads CASSVVGRDDTEAFF. The DNA of the CDR3 is TGTGCCAGCAGCGTAGTTGGCAGGGATGACACTGAAGCTTTCTTT. The variable domain in full, completed from reference TRBV9 and TRBJ1-1, reads DSGVTQTPKHLITATGQRVTLRCSPRSGDLSVYWYQQSLDQGLQFLIQYYNGEERAKGNILERFSAQQFPDLHSELNLSSLELGDSALYFCASSVVGRDDTEAFFGQGTRLTVV.